Shown below are 10 T cell receptor beta chains from a single sample sequenced in a study of metastatic and nonmetastatic thyroid tumors. With MiXCR, TCRdb reprocessed the PCR reads. The sample carries 36,000 or so clones, around a third recorded once. Thyroid surgery was preceded by no treatment in any patient. Specimen: tumor tissue. The receptors derive from a female donor with papillary thyroid cancer or a benign thyroid nodule (not recorded which). Some clones in this sample may be carry-over from other donors' samples.

V and J are TRBV7-9 and TRBJ2-7; tentative D call: TRBD2 (7 bases). V lost 5 bases, J lost 5 bases, and 16 bases lay in between. The CDR3 is 14 amino acids. CDR1 and CDR2 from the germline V gene are SEHNR and FQNEAQ (reference sequence). CDR3 protein: CASSREGGHNEQYF. CDR3 nucleotides: TGTGCCAGCAGCCGAGAGGGGGGGCACAACGAGCAGTACTTC.

This rearrangement joins TRBV20-1 to TRBJ2-3; D uncertain. The CDR3 length is 12 residues. Germline assignment: CDR1 DFQATT and CDR2 SNEGSKA (reference sequence). Between the trimmed V and J ends, which lost 3 bases and 5 bases, there was a span of 9 bases. In DNA, the CDR3 is TGCAGTGCTAGCCCGCCCGGAGATACGCAGTATTTT. Protein product: CSASPPGDTQYF.

This clone was seen only a few times. The rearrangement joins TRBV6-5 to TRBJ2-1; the D is unclear. This CDR3 is 12 amino acids long. Germline V gene lookup returns CDR1 MNHEY and CDR2 SVGAGI. Trimming stripped 4 bases from V and 10 bases from J, with 11 bases between. The CDR3 region is CASSSISEEQFF. The CDR3 DNA reads as TGTGCCAGCAGTTCCATCTCCGAGGAGCAGTTCTTC.

J is TRBJ2-1 and V is TRBV6-5; either TRBD1 or TRBD2 may supply D (5 bases each). In germline, CDR1 is MNHEY, CDR2 SVGAGI. V shed 0 bases and J shed 9 bases, with 12 bases lying between them. This CDR3 comprises 14 residues. The CDR3 nucleotides read TGTGCCAGCAGTTACTCGGGCGGTGGGGGTGAGCAGTTCTTC. It translates to CASSYSGGGGEQFF.

A few counts support this clone. This chain joins TRBV7-2 and TRBJ1-2, with D maybe TRBD1 (6 bases). CDR1 and CDR2 from the germline V gene are SGHTA and FQGNSA. V lost 3 bases, J lost 2 bases, and 13 bases lay in between. CDR3 length: 15 amino acids. CDR3 sequence (DNA): TGTGCCAGCAGCTTGGGACAAACGGGAAACTATGGCTACACCTTC. As protein: CASSLGQTGNYGYTF.

This sequence joins TRBV6-4 and TRBJ2-3, with 9 bases that match TRBD2. Germline lookup yields CDR1 MRHNA and CDR2 SNTAGT. The V gene end was trimmed by 0 bases and the J gene end by 4 bases; junction bases not matched to a gene: 5. The CDR3 is made up of 16 amino acids. The CDR3 DNA sequence: TGTGCCAGCAGTGACTCGGGCGGGGGGGCCGCAGATACGCAGTATTTT. It translates to CASSDSGGGAADTQYF.

The chain links TRBV20-1 to TRBJ1-5; 9 bases fit TRBD1. J lost 0 bases, V lost 5 bases, and 14 bases had no gene match. Germline assignment: CDR1 DFQATT and CDR2 SNEGSKA (reference sequence). There are 18 residues in the CDR3. CDR3 residues: CSAALGGQGLDSNQPQHF. The CDR3 bases are TGCAGTGCTGCCCTTGGGGGACAGGGTTTGGATAGCAATCAGCCCCAGCATTTT.

This clone showed up just a few times. The chain combines TRBV6-2 or TRBV6-3 with TRBJ1-2, with 12 bases fitting TRBD1. The V segment lost 4 bases and the J segment 2 bases; nucleotides outside the gene matches: 2. Germline V gives CDR1 MNHEY, CDR2 SVGEGT. CDR3 length: 15 amino acids. CDR3 in DNA: TGTGCCAGCAGTTGGGACAGGGGGCGAAACTATGGCTACACCTTC. Its translation: CASSWDRGRNYGYTF.

On this clone: With a much larger clone just one base away, this may be a read error. The chain carries TRBV14 and TRBJ1-3; perhaps TRBD1 as D (5 bases). CDR1 is SGHDN, CDR2 FVKESK, per germline. The CDR3 has 12 residues. CDR3 in DNA: TGTGCCAGCAGCCTAGAAAGACCGGGACTCAATTTT. Translation gives CASSLERPGLNF. The full variable domain, rest sourced from reference TRBV14 and TRBJ1-3, is EAGVTQFPSHSVIEKGQTVTLRCDPISGHDNLYWYRRVMGKEIKFLLHFVKESKQDESGMPNNRFLAERTGGTYSTLKVQPAELEDSGVYFCASSLERPGLNFGEGSWLTVV.

The J gene is TRBJ2-1, the V gene TRBV27, with 12 bases identical to TRBD2. This CDR3 region has 15 residues. Trimming at V came to 5 bases and at J to 7 bases, leaving 6 bases not matched to a gene. Looked up from germline, CDR1 is MNHEY and CDR2 is SMNVEV (reference sequence). CDR3 DNA sequence: TGTGCCAGCAGTCCGACTAGCGGGAGAGTAAATGAGCAGTTCTTC. The encoded protein is CASSPTSGRVNEQFF.